Here is one T cell receptor (beta chain) with its context. This entry is derived from a study of shared T cell receptors in the human thymus. Data came from immunoSEQ multiplex PCR; TCRdb stores just in-frame clones and leaves some out. The table shows roughly 710,000 clones, with approximately 83% occurring only once. The sample was also reused in another study, on human thymus T cells. That work contributes: Use of V and J genes seemed skewed within the thymic and blood repertoires.

This clonotype originated in a girl in the first two years of life with a congenital heart defect. Sequencing was performed on thymocytes.

CDR3 bases: TGTGCCAGTTTTAACAGGGGATATGGCTACACCTTC. It translates to CASFNRGYGYTF. This chain links TRBV19 with TRBJ1-2, with 7 bases matching TRBD1. With V trimmed by 8 bases and J by 5 bases, 5 bases remained unmatched. Germline CDR1 LNHDA, CDR2 SQIVND (reference sequence). The CDR3 extends over 12 amino acids.